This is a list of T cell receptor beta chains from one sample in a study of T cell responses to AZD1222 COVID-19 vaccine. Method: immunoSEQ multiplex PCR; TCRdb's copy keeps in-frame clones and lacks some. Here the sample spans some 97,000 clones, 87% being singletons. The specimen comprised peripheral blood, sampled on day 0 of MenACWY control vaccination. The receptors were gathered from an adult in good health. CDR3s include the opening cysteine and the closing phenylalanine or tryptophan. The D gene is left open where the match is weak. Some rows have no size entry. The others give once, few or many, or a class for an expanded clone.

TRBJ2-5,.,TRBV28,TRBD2,TGTGCCAGCACCTTGGACTCGGTAGCGGGGGGGTACCAAGAGACCCAGTACTTC,CASTLDSVAGGYQETQYF
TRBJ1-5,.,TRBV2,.,TGTGCCAGCAGTGCGGGGGCGAGTCAGCCCCAGCATTTT,CASSAGASQPQHF
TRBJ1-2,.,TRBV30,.,TGTGCCTGGAATGGCAGGCACTTCTATGGCTACACCTTC,CAWNGRHFYGYTF
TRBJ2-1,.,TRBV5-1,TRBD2,TGCGCCAGCAGCTTGTCGGCTAGCGGGAGTGTAGCTGATGAGCAGTTCTTC,CASSLSASGSVADEQFF
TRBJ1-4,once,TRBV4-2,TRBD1,TGTGCCAGCAGCCAAGAGACGGGACAGGGTGTGGAAAAACTGTTTTTT,CASSQETGQGVEKLFF
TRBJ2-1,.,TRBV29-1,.,TGCAGCGTTGGGGTTCCCGGGAATGAGCAGTTCTTC,CSVGVPGNEQFF
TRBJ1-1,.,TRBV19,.,TGTGCCAGTAGTATCCGGGCGGGGGACACTGAAGCTTTCTTT,CASSIRAGDTEAFF
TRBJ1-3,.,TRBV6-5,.,TGTGCCAGCAGTTACTCGGTCGGATCTGGAAACACCATATATTTT,CASSYSVGSGNTIYF
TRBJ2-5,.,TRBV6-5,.,TGTGCCAGCAGTTACGCAGGGACCCAAGAGACCCAGTACTTC,CASSYAGTQETQYF
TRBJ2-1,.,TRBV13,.,TGTGCCAGCAGCTCCCGTGGGGTGGGCAATGAGCAGTTCTTC,CASSSRGVGNEQFF
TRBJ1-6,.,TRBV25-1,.,TGTGCCAGCAGTGACACAAGGAACTATAATTCACCCCTCCACTTT,CASSDTRNYNSPLHF
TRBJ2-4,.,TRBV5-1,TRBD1,TGCGCCAGCAGCTGGGACAGGGCGTACATTCAGTACTTC,CASSWDRAYIQYF
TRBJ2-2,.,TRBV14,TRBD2,TGTGCCAGCAGCCTCCTACTAGCGGGGAGATTCATTGGCGGGGAGCTGTTTTTT,CASSLLLAGRFIGGELFF
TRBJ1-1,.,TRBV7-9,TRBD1,TGTGCCAGCAGCGGACAGGGACCGAACACTGAAGCTTTCTTT,CASSGQGPNTEAFF
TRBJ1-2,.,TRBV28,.,TGTGCCAGCAGATCACAGGGCGGGGGGTATGGCTACACCTTC,CASRSQGGGYGYTF
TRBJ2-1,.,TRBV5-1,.,TGCGCCAGCAGCTTGAGCCGCAATGAGCAGTTCTTC,CASSLSRNEQFF
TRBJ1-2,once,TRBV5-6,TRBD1,TGTGCCACCAGACAGGGGCCCCTTGAAACCTTC,CATRQGPLETF
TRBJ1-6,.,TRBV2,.,TGTGCCAGCAGTGTGGGGGTGACTTATAATTCACCCCTCCACTTT,CASSVGVTYNSPLHF
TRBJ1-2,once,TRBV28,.,TGTGCCAGCAGTTTGGATGGGGGCCGTCCTTATGGCTACACCTTC,CASSLDGGRPYGYTF
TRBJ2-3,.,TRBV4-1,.,TGCGCCAGCAGCCAAGAGGGTCTAGTTCTAGATACGCAGTATTTT,CASSQEGLVLDTQYF
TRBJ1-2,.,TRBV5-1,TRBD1,TGCGCCAGCAGCGCAGACAGGGGGGAGGGCCTCTATGGCTACACCTTC,CASSADRGEGLYGYTF
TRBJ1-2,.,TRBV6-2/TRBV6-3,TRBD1,TGTGCCAGCAGTCCGGGACAGGGGGCGTCGGGCTACACCTTC,CASSPGQGASGYTF
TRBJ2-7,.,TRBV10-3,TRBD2,TGTGCCATCAGTGAGTCGGGACTAGCGAAGAACTCCTACGAGCAGTACTTC,CAISESGLAKNSYEQYF
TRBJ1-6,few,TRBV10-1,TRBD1,TGCGCCAGCACCCGAGGACAGGGGAGCTCCTATAATTCACCCCTCCACTTT,CASTRGQGSSYNSPLHF
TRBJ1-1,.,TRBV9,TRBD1,TGTGCCAGCAGCGTAGGGGACAGGGGGTGGATTGGGACTGAAGCTTTCTTT,CASSVGDRGWIGTEAFF
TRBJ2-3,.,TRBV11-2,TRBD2,TGTGCCAGCAGCTTCTCCCTAGCGGGAGGCACAGATACGCAGTATTTT,CASSFSLAGGTDTQYF
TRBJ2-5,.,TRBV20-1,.,TGCAGGACAGGGACTCTCCGGGCCCAGTACTTC,CRTGTLRAQYF